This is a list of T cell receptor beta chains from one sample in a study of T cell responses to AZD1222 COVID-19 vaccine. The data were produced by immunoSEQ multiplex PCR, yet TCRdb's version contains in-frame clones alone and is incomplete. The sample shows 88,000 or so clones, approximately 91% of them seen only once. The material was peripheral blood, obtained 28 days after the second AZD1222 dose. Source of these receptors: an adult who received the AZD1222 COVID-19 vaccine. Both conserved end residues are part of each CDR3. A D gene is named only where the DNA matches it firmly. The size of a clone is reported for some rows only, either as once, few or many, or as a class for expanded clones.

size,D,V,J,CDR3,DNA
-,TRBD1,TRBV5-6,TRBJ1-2,CASSLADRDGYGYTF,TGTGCCAGCAGCTTAGCGGACAGGGATGGTTATGGCTACACCTTC
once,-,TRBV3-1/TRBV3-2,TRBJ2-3,CASSQGQVSTDTQYF,TGTGCCAGCAGCCAAGGACAGGTTAGCACAGATACGCAGTATTTT
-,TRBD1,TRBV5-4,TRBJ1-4,CASSSSGGRLFF,TGTGCCAGCAGCTCCTCAGGGGGCAGACTGTTTTTT
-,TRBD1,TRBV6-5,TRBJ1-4,CASSLDRVNEKLFF,TGTGCCAGCAGCCTTGACAGGGTTAATGAAAAACTGTTTTTT
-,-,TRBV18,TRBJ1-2,CASSLNSYAYGYTF,TGTGCCAGCTCACTTAACAGCTATGCCTATGGCTACACCTTC
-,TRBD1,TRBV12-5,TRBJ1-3,CASGSGGGTGNTIYF,TGTGCTAGTGGTTCTGGAGGGGGCACTGGAAACACCATATATTTT
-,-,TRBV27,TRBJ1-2,CATRPGDIKCGYTF,TGTGCCACCCGCCCGGGGGATATTAAGTGTGGCTACACCTTC
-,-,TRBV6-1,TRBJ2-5,CASSEAPITPGQETQYF,TGTGCCAGCAGTGAAGCGCCTATTACGCCGGGGCAAGAGACCCAGTACTTC
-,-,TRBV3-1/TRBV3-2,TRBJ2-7,CASSQAMGSYEQYF,TGTGCCAGCAGCCAAGCAATGGGCTCCTACGAGCAGTACTTC
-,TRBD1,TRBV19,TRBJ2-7,CASSSTGALAEQYF,TGTGCCAGTAGTTCGACAGGGGCCCTAGCGGAGCAGTACTTC
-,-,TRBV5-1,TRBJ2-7,CASSPGGGGRAEEQYF,TGCGCCAGCAGCCCCGGGGGTGGCGGGCGCGCGGAAGAGCAGTACTTC
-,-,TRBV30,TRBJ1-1,CAWGMTGNTEAFF,TGTGCCTGGGGAATGACAGGGAACACTGAAGCTTTCTTT
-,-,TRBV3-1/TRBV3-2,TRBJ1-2,CASSQVPTEGYTF,TGTGCCAGCAGCCAAGTCCCAACGGAGGGCTACACCTTC
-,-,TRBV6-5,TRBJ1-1,CASSSPGRMNTEAFF,TGTGCCAGCAGTTCTCCGGGACGGATGAACACTGAAGCTTTCTTT
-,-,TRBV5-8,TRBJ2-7,CASSFSATVAYEQYF,TGTGCCAGCAGCTTTAGTGCCACCGTAGCCTACGAGCAGTACTTC
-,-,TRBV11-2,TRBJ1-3,CASSLGRGFGNTIYF,TGTGCCAGCAGTTTGGGGAGGGGGTTTGGAAACACCATATATTTT
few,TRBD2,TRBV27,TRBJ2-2,CASTLLTGTRELFF,TGTGCCAGCACGCTCCTAACCGGGACTAGGGAGCTGTTTTTT
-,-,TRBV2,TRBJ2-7,CAQGRPSYEQYF,TGTGCGCAAGGACGGCCTTCCTACGAGCAGTACTTC
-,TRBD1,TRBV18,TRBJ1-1,CASSPPGTGVNTEAFF,TGTGCCAGCTCACCCCCCGGGACAGGGGTGAACACTGAAGCTTTCTTT
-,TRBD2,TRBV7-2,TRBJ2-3,CASSLVFLAGGATDTQYF,TGTGCCAGCAGCTTAGTCTTCTTAGCGGGGGGCGCCACAGATACGCAGTATTTT
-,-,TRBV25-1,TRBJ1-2,CASSRDIQGYGYTF,TGTGCCAGCAGCCGGGACATACAAGGCTATGGCTACACCTTC
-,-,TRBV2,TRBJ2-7,CASTPRGPFYEQYF,TGTGCCAGCACCCCCAGGGGCCCCTTTTACGAGCAGTACTTC
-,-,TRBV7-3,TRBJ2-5,CASSSTPQETQYF,TGTGCCAGCAGTTCGACACCTCAAGAGACCCAGTACTTC
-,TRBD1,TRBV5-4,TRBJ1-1,CASSRPNRGPANTEAFF,TGTGCCAGCAGCCGGCCAAACAGGGGACCGGCGAACACTGAAGCTTTCTTT
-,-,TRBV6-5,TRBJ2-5,CASRTGHTPGQYF,TGTGCCAGCAGAACCGGACACACACCAGGCCAGTACTTC
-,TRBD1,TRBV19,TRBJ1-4,CASSIGDRGVDSEKLFF,TGTGCCAGTAGTATTGGGGACAGGGGGGTTGATAGTGAAAAACTGTTTTTT
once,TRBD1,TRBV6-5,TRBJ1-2,CASKGQGAYYGYTF,TGTGCCAGCAAGGGACAGGGGGCCTACTATGGCTACACCTTC
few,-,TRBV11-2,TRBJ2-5,CASSLVGSLKETQYF,TGTGCCAGCAGCTTGGTTGGATCTCTAAAAGAGACCCAGTACTTC
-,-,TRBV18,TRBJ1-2,CASSPPGSLAQGGGYTF,TGTGCCAGCTCACCACCGGGTTCTTTAGCACAGGGCGGTGGCTACACCTTC
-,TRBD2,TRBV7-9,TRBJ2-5,CASSKERGGETQYF,TGTGCCAGCAGCAAAGAGCGGGGGGGAGAGACCCAGTACTTC
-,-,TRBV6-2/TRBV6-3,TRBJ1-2,CASSYSGQTVYGYTF,TGTGCCAGCAGTTACTCGGGGCAGACGGTCTATGGCTACACCTTC
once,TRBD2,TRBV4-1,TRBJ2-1,CASTPNSGATYNEQFF,TGCGCCAGCACCCCGAACAGCGGGGCGACCTACAATGAGCAGTTCTTC
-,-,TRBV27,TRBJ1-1,CASSFVGGTEAFF,TGTGCCAGCAGTTTTGTAGGGGGTACCGAAGCTTTCTTT
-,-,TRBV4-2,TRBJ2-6,CASSQVQSGANVLTF,TGTGCCAGCAGCCAAGTGCAGTCTGGGGCCAACGTCCTGACTTTC
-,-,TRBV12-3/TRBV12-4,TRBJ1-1,CASSPDHTEAFF,TGTGCCAGCAGTCCTGACCACACTGAAGCTTTCTTT
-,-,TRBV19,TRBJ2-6,CASSLWSGTGTSSGANVLTF,TGTGCCAGTAGTCTCTGGAGTGGAACAGGGACCAGCTCTGGGGCCAACGTCCTGACTTTC
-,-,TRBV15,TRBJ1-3,CATSTGNSGNTIYF,TGTGCCACCAGCACCGGGAACTCTGGAAACACCATATATTTT
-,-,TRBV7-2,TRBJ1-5,CASARTALQPQHF,TGTGCCAGCGCCCGGACAGCACTTCAGCCCCAGCATTTT
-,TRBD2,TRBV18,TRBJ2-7,CASSPQYAGETYEQYF,TGTGCCAGCTCACCACAGTATGCGGGGGAGACTTACGAGCAGTACTTC
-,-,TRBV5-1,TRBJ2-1,CASSLEWGASYNEQFF,TGCGCCAGCAGCTTGGAATGGGGGGCCTCCTACAATGAGCAGTTCTTC
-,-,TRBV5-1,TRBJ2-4,CASSFSGRKNIQYF,TGCGCCAGCAGCTTCTCGGGCAGAAAAAACATTCAGTACTTC
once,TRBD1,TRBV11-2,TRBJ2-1,CASSNRQGADNEQFF,TGTGCCAGCAGCAATCGTCAGGGGGCAGACAATGAGCAGTTCTTC
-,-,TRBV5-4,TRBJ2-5,CASSGTGTAMWETQYF,TGTGCCAGCAGTGGGACCGGGACTGCCATGTGGGAGACCCAGTACTTC
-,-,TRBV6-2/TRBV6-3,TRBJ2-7,CASSYRQGLEQYF,TGTGCCAGCAGTTATCGACAGGGACTCGAGCAGTACTTC
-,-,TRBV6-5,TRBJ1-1,CASSYSTLYTEAFF,TGTGCCAGCAGTTACTCAACACTTTACACTGAAGCTTTCTTT
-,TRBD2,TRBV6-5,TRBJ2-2,CASSTSGTSAGELFF,TGTGCCAGTAGCACCTCCGGGACTAGCGCCGGGGAGCTGTTTTTT
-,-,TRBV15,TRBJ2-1,CATSSAPANEQFF,TGTGCCACCAGCAGCGCGCCGGCCAATGAGCAGTTCTTC
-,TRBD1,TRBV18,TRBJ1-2,CASSPGQGRANYGYTF,TGTGCCAGCTCACCGGGACAGGGGAGAGCTAACTATGGCTACACCTTC
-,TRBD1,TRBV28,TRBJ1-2,CASSLGAGGFYGYTF,TGTGCCAGCAGTTTGGGAGCAGGGGGCTTCTATGGCTACACCTTC
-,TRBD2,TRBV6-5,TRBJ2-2,CASRTGTSVPGELFF,TGTGCCAGCAGGACCGGGACTAGCGTCCCCGGGGAGCTGTTTTTT
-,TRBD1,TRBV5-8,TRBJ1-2,CASSTTGDRGFDGYTF,TGTGCCAGCAGCACCACGGGGGACAGGGGGTTCGATGGCTACACCTTC
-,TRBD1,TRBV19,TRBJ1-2,CASSTGTAPNYGYTF,TGTGCCAGTAGTACCGGGACAGCACCTAACTATGGCTACACCTTC
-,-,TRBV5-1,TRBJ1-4,CASSFTASNEKLFF,TGCGCCAGCAGCTTCACAGCCTCTAATGAAAAACTGTTTTTT
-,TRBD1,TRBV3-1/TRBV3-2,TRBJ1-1,CASSPGTVNTEAFF,TGTGCCAGCAGCCCGGGGACAGTGAACACTGAAGCTTTCTTT
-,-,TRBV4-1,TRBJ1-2,CASSQESRQPNYGYTF,TGCGCCAGCAGCCAAGAATCCCGACAGCCCAACTATGGCTACACCTTC
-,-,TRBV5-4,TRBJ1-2,CASKIDRTIYGYTF,TGTGCCAGCAAAATCGACAGAACGATCTATGGCTACACCTTC
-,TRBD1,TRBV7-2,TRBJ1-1,CASSVLQGGNTEAFF,TGTGCCAGCAGCGTCTTACAGGGGGGGAACACTGAAGCTTTCTTT
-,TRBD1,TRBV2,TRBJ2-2,CASRGQRNTGELFF,TGTGCCAGCAGGGGACAGAGGAACACCGGGGAGCTGTTTTTT
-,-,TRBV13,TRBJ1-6,CASSLGSHGMTPLHF,TGTGCCAGCAGCTTAGGTTCGCACGGAATGACACCCCTCCACTTT
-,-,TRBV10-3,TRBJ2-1,CAISVFETRGEQFF,TGTGCCATCAGTGTCTTTGAGACGCGGGGCGAGCAGTTCTTC